The 29 T cell receptor beta chains below all came from one sample that was sequenced in a study of vaccination effects on CD4 cells after COVID-19 (dated by TCRdb to between 2021 and 2024). Their specific antigens are unknown. Preparation of the library involved the immunoSEQ multiplex PCR assay. The table was pulled from immuneACCESS by TCRdb, which kept in-frame rearrangements only. Such tables lose some clones; where checked, under half of the loss comes from unresolved V genes, and the rest has no known cause. The sample table shows fewer than 65,000 clones, and roughly 81% are seen once. Roughly 2.4% of the sample comes from the top ten. In the ViraFEST assay, PBMC were stimulated with viral peptide pools, and TCR sequencing was then used to find antigen-specific CD4+ T cell clonotypes based on their expansion. After about 9 days of culture, CD4+ T cells were isolated with the EasySep CD4+ T cell isolation kit.

The source material was CD4+ T cells from PBMCs cultured with HCoV-229E spike peptides, sampled before COVID-19 vaccination. The cell subset or site tag for this specimen amounts to: HCoV-229E spike overlapping peptide pool stimulation. The origin of the receptors is a human donor who received a COVID-19 vaccine.

The chain joins TRBV28 to TRBJ2-3; TRBD2 is a possible D gene (6 bases). Trimming removed 5 bases from V and 1 base from J, with 16 bases in between. The CDR3 consists of 16 residues. CDR1 is MDHEN and CDR2 is SYDVKM in the germline V gene. The CDR3 DNA reads TGTGCCAGCAGTCCCTCTCCAGGAGGGGGCACAGATACGCAGTATTTT. Residues: CASSPSPGGGTDTQYF.

This clone was observed a handful of times. The genes are TRBV6-1 and TRBJ1-2, with D tentatively TRBD1 (6 bases). Germline-derived CDR1 and CDR2 are MNHNS and SASEGT. Between the trimmed V and J ends, which lost 2 bases and 5 bases, there was a span of 21 bases. The CDR3 totals 17 residues. The CDR3 DNA reads as TGTGCCAGCAGTGAAACCAGGGCTGGGGGCAGGGTGTATGGCTACACCTTC. It is translated as CASSETRAGGRVYGYTF.

V gene TRBV7-9 combines with J gene TRBJ2-1, with 12 bases aligning to TRBD2. The CDR3 is made up of 19 amino acids. Germline-derived CDR1 and CDR2 are SEHNR and FQNEAQ (reference sequence). The V and J ends lost 5 bases and 4 bases, in that order; junction bases with no gene match: 15. As DNA, the CDR3 is TGTGCCAGCAGCCCAGGACTAGCGGGGAACAGACCGGGGTACAATGAGCAGTTCTTC. It translates to CASSPGLAGNRPGYNEQFF. Supplemented by reference TRBV7-9 and TRBJ2-1, the full variable domain reads DTGVSQNPRHKITKRGQNVTFRCDPISEHNRLYWYRQTLGQGPEFLTYFQNEAQLEKSRLLSDRFSAERPKGSFSTLEIQRTEQGDSAMYLCASSPGLAGNRPGYNEQFFGPGTRLTVL.

V is TRBV28 and J is TRBJ1-2; D is unresolved. The V and J ends lost 6 bases and 7 bases respectively, with 12 bases between them. The CDR3 is made up of 12 amino acids. The germline gives CDR1 MDHEN, CDR2 SYDVKM. The CDR3 protein is CASSRPSSGYTF. CDR3 coding DNA: TGTGCCAGCAGCCGGCCCAGCTCTGGCTACACCTTC.

The rearrangement links TRBV5-1 to TRBJ1-1; 8 bases match TRBD1. Germline assignment: CDR1 SGHRS and CDR2 YFSETQ. The CDR3 is 15 amino acids. J lost 1 base, V lost 3 bases, and 5 bases had no gene match. The CDR3 loop reads CASSWGTGWNTEAFF. The CDR3 coding sequence is TGCGCCAGCAGCTGGGGGACAGGTTGGAACACTGAAGCTTTCTTT.

The chain is built from TRBV6-2 or TRBV6-3 and TRBJ2-5, with D perhaps TRBD2 (5 bases). The germline CDR1 and CDR2 sequences are MNHEY and SVGEGT. V was clipped by 10 bases and J by 1 base, with 16 bases between them. CDR3 length equals 14 residues. CDR3 region: CAINPGSRQETQYF. The CDR3 nucleotides are TGTGCCATCAACCCGGGGAGCCGCCAAGAGACCCAGTACTTC.

The chain links TRBV1 to TRBJ2-7; the table's D call TRBD2 went unverified against the DNA. TRBV1 is termed a pseudogene. The CDR3 length is 18 residues. The CDR3 is CTSSQGPPERGGLWEQYV. CDR3 nucleotides: TGCACCAGCAGCCAAGGGCCCCCTGAGCGGGGGGGCTTGTGGGAGCAGTACGTC.

The sample holds a few counts of this clone. The chain combines TRBV10-1 with TRBJ2-1, with no clear D. V dropped 6 bases and J dropped 4 bases, with 16 bases sitting between them. The CDR3 extends over 15 amino acids. Germline V gene data show CDR1 as WNHNN and CDR2 as SYGVQD (reference sequence). This CDR3 reads CASRSSDKIYNEQFF. The CDR3 DNA is TGCGCCAGCAGGTCCTCCGACAAGATTTACAATGAGCAGTTCTTC.

The chain carries TRBV24-1 and TRBJ1-4; the match to TRBD1 covers 7 bases. V trimming: 3 bases; J trimming: 2 bases; junction bases outside the gene matches: 2. Germline-derived CDR1 and CDR2 are KGHDR and SFDVKD. This CDR3 has 15 residues. CDR3 loop: CATSDATGTNEKLFF. Written as DNA, the CDR3 is TGTGCCACCAGTGATGCGACAGGGACTAATGAAAAACTGTTTTTT.

The chain joins TRBV2 to TRBJ1-2, with no clear D. V gave up 7 bases and J gave up 7 bases, with 16 bases separating them. This CDR3 has 13 amino acids. Looked up from germline, CDR1 is SNHLY and CDR2 is FYNNEI. The CDR3, as DNA: TGTGCCAGCACCAAGGAGGTTCTGGGTGGCTACACCTTC. Translated, it gives CASTKEVLGGYTF.

This chain uses TRBV27 with TRBJ1-5; D is undetermined. The CDR3 is 12 amino acids. Germline loops: CDR1 MNHEY, CDR2 SMNVEV (reference sequence). Trimming stripped 3 bases from V and 6 bases from J, with 6 bases between. CDR3 DNA: TGTGCCAGCAGTTTTACTGGTCAGCCCCAGCATTTT. This codes for CASSFTGQPQHF.

The J gene is TRBJ2-5, the V gene TRBV5-6; 9 positions match TRBD1. The V and J ends lost 3 bases and 4 bases, in that order; junction bases with no gene match: 7. CDR1 is SGHDT, CDR2 YYEEEE, per germline. The length of the CDR3 is 15 residues. The CDR3 region has the DNA TGTGCCAGCAGCTCCACAGGGGGCGCGGGAGAGACCCAGTACTTC. It yields the protein CASSSTGGAGETQYF. The full variable domain, its missing parts supplied by reference TRBV5-6 and TRBJ2-5, is DAGVTQSPTHLIKTRGQQVTLRCSPKSGHDTVSWYQQALGQGPQFIFQYYEEEERQRGNFPDRFSGHQFPNYSSELNVNALLLGDSALYLCASSSTGGAGETQYFGPGTRLLVL.

The V and J genes are TRBV6-6 and TRBJ2-1, with D possibly being TRBD1 (7 bases). The germline gives CDR1 MNHNY, CDR2 SVGAGI (reference sequence). The CDR3 totals 12 residues. Deletions cut 10 bases from V and 1 base from J, with 8 bases between. CDR3 coding DNA: TGTGCCACAGGGGGGTCCTACAATGAGCAGTTCTTC. Translation: CATGGSYNEQFF.

J is TRBJ1-5 and V is TRBV19; unclear D gene. Germline V gives CDR1 LNHDA, CDR2 SQIVND (reference sequence). This CDR3 has 19 amino acids. With 0 bases removed from V and 0 bases from J, the gap between germline ends came to 18 bases. CDR3 in amino acids: CASSIEGSWGMLSNQPQHF. CDR3 nucleotide sequence: TGTGCCAGTAGTATAGAGGGGAGTTGGGGTATGCTTAGCAATCAGCCCCAGCATTTT. Based on the CDR3 plus reference TRBV19 and TRBJ1-5, the full variable domain is DGGITQSPKYLFRKEGQNVTLSCEQNLNHDAMYWYRQDPGQGLRLIYYSQIVNDFQKGDIAEGYSVSREKKESFPLTVTSAQKNPTAFYLCASSIEGSWGMLSNQPQHFGDGTRLSIL.

This clone was observed a handful of times. The genes are TRBV29-1 and TRBJ1-3; the D is unclear. Germline V gene lookup returns CDR1 SQVTM and CDR2 ANQGSEA. There are 14 residues in the CDR3. V lost 3 bases and J lost 1, with 10 bases in between. CDR3 sequence: CSVDGVGSGNTIYF. The CDR3 DNA is TGCAGCGTTGATGGGGTTGGATCTGGAAACACCATATATTTT.

The rearrangement links TRBV10-2 to TRBJ1-5; unclear D gene. CDR1 is WSHSY, CDR2 SAAADI, per germline. This CDR3 comprises 15 residues. V lost 2 bases to trimming and J lost 4 bases, with 12 bases between them. This CDR3 is CASSEPKGRNQPQHF. The CDR3, as DNA: TGCGCCAGCAGTGAGCCGAAGGGCAGGAATCAGCCCCAGCATTTT.

The chain combines TRBV7-2 with TRBJ2-7; 7 bases are shared with TRBD2. There are 15 residues in the CDR3. Germline assignment: CDR1 SGHTA and CDR2 FQGNSA. Trimming took 1 base from V and 3 from J; bases not matched to a gene: 6. This chain's CDR3 is CASSLGPSGVYEQYV. CDR3 nucleotides: TGTGCCAGCAGCTTAGGGCCTAGCGGAGTCTACGAGCAGTACGTC.

The chain has TRBV5-1 and TRBJ2-3, with a tentative D call TRBD1 (6 bases). The germline V gene has CDR1 SGHRS and CDR2 YFSETQ. V was cut by 7 bases and J by 5 bases, with 20 bases left in between. The CDR3 totals 15 residues. The CDR3 bases are TGCGCCAGCGCCCAGGGGACCGGGGCGCAAGATACGCAGTATTTT. Amino acids: CASAQGTGAQDTQYF.

CDR3: CASSRGAQASLDSPLHF. In DNA, the CDR3 is TGCGCCAGCAGCCGAGGGGCACAGGCATCGTTGGATTCACCCCTCCACTTT. The V and J genes are TRBV5-1 and TRBJ1-6; TRBD1 is a possible D gene (5 bases). The CDR3 consists of 17 residues. Germline CDR1 is SGHRS and CDR2 is YFSETQ. The V end was cut by 4 bases, the J end by 8 bases, with 22 bases between.

This clone was seen only a few times. The V call is TRBV12-3 or TRBV12-4, the J call TRBJ2-3; 7 bases match TRBD1. The length of the CDR3 is 13 residues. The trim removed 7 bases at V and 3 bases at J, leaving 4 bases unmatched. CDR3 region: CASNSQGTDTQYF. The CDR3 DNA reads as TGTGCCAGCAACTCACAGGGGACAGATACGCAGTATTTT.

The V call is TRBV5-8, the J call TRBJ1-2, with D unclear. The germline gives CDR1 SGHTS, CDR2 YDEGEE. The CDR3 is made up of 15 amino acids. V shed 2 bases and J shed 1 base, with 12 bases lying between them. Here the CDR3 DNA reads TGTGCCAGCAGCTTCCCCGCAGGAGTTAACTATGGCTACACCTTC. Translating it yields CASSFPAGVNYGYTF.

The rearrangement links TRBV2 to TRBJ2-2, with D tentatively TRBD2 (5 bases). V was trimmed by 7 bases and J by 0 bases, leaving 12 bases between them. This CDR3 has 15 residues. Germline CDR1 SNHLY, CDR2 FYNNEI. As DNA, the CDR3 is TGTGCCAGCATCGGGATCCATCCGAACACCGGGGAGCTGTTTTTT. Translating gives CASIGIHPNTGELFF.

V and J are TRBV5-8 and TRBJ2-5; D is uncertain. Trimming left V 7 bases short and J 0 bases short, with 22 bases between. This CDR3 has 17 amino acids. CDR1 SGHTS and CDR2 YDEGEE come from the germline V gene. The CDR3: CASPTMGASTYQETQYF. The CDR3 DNA reads TGTGCCAGCCCAACCATGGGCGCGAGTACATACCAAGAGACCCAGTACTTC.

The chain recombines TRBV4-1 with TRBJ1-3, with unresolved D. Germline-derived CDR1 and CDR2 are MGHRA and YSYEKL. This CDR3 is 15 amino acids long. V gave up 0 bases and J gave up 3 bases, with 9 bases separating them. CDR3 in amino acids: CASSQDERYGNTIYF. CDR3 DNA sequence: TGCGCCAGCAGCCAAGATGAGAGGTATGGAAACACCATATATTTT.

The rearrangement uses TRBV3-1 (or the pseudogene TRBV3-2) and TRBJ1-2; 7 bases match TRBD1. The CDR3 is 14 residues long. CDR1 and CDR2 (germline): LGHDT, YNNKEL (reference sequence). V shed 2 bases, J shed 6 bases, and the junction held 6 bases outside the gene matches. CDR3 residues: CASSQPTGRNGYTF. The DNA for the CDR3 is TGTGCCAGCAGCCAACCGACAGGGAGGAATGGCTACACCTTC.

The V gene is TRBV7-9, the J gene TRBJ2-7; D could derive from TRBD1 or TRBD2 (5 bases each). Germline values: CDR1 SEHNR, CDR2 FQNEAQ (reference sequence). V was clipped by 8 bases and J by 6 bases, with 20 bases between them. CDR3 size: 14 residues. CDR3: CASAPGPTDVEQYV. CDR3 in DNA: TGTGCCAGCGCCCCGGGGCCCACAGATGTCGAGCAGTACGTC.

The genes are TRBV19 and TRBJ2-7; D is uncertain. Per germline, CDR1 LNHDA and CDR2 SQIVND (reference sequence). V was cut by 3 bases and J by 5 bases, with 8 bases left in between. This CDR3 has 12 residues. The CDR3 loop is CASSIETHEQYV. Written as DNA, the CDR3 is TGTGCCAGTAGTATTGAGACCCACGAGCAGTACGTC.

The V gene is TRBV29-1, the J gene TRBJ2-2, with TRBD1 matching over 7 bases. Per the germline V gene, CDR1 is SQVTM and CDR2 is ANQGSEA. This CDR3 is 14 amino acids long. With V trimmed by 2 bases and J by 7 bases, 7 bases remained unmatched. The CDR3 region is CSVEQGVNGGELFF. The CDR3 coding sequence is TGCAGCGTTGAACAGGGGGTTAATGGCGGGGAGCTGTTTTTT.

The genes are TRBV9 and TRBJ1-2; D ambiguous. CDR1 SGDLS and CDR2 YYNGEE come from the germline V gene. The CDR3 runs 13 residues. Trimming pared 0 bases from V and 5 bases from J, leaving 8 bases between. The CDR3 reads CASSVDNRYGYTF. CDR3 nucleotides: TGTGCCAGCAGCGTAGATAATCGGTATGGCTACACCTTC.